This TCR beta chain stems from a study of naive and memory T cell subsets. Alpha and beta libraries were amplified separately from the second PCR onward. This clonotype was observed many times. An equimolar mix of two oligonucleotides served as the beta constant-region primer for TRBC1 and TRBC2. Nested alpha and beta constant-region primers with the SP2 primer drove four PCR rounds on ligated cDNA. In TCRdb, the UMI-ligation and nested PCR reads were re-called with MiXCR into one record per CDR3 protein. The data hold 3,500 to 5,500 distinct CDR3 sequences, with around 5.2% observed a single time. The CDR3 is made up of 15 amino acids. CDR1 and CDR2 (germline): MRHNA, SNTAGT. V was shortened by 4 bases and J by 3 bases, with 13 bases between the two germline ends.

The rearrangement uses TRBV6-4 and TRBJ2-1; a possible D gene is TRBD2 (6 bases). The sample taken for sequencing was effector memory CD8+ T cells from blood. The subset: effector memory, CD45RA- CD27-. This TCR was recovered from a human donor in good health. The CDR3 region has the DNA TGTGCCAGCAGTGTGGTTGCGGGATTCTACAATGAGCAGTTCTTC. Protein sequence: CASSVVAGFYNEQFF.